This T cell receptor beta chain appears in the sequencing data of a study of blood T cells in healthy people across ages. A sample-barcoded 5' primer and a J-beta primer mix were used in a second PCR of roughly 6 to 12 cycles. TCRdb fed the 5' RACE reads into MiXCR, producing one record per CDR3 protein. The sample lists under 2 million distinct CDR3 sequences; 30% to 40% were seen once. Total RNA, at least 5 micrograms per sample, was extracted from PBMCs. This clonotype was seen a few times. This CDR3 contains 17 residues. The V gene's germline CDR1 is LGHNA and CDR2 YNFKEQ. V dropped 0 bases and J dropped 2 bases, with 16 bases sitting between them.

The rearrangement joins TRBV4-2 to TRBJ1-1; a possible D gene is TRBD1 (5 bases). The TCR comes from a woman in her 30s in good health. Sequencing used blood. The CDR3 nucleotides read TGTGCCAGCAGCCAAGAGCAGGGCGGTGGACTTAACACTGAAGCTTTCTTT. Translation gives CASSQEQGGGLNTEAFF.